This T cell receptor (beta chain) was captured in a study of control samples from healthy donors and cancer patients. Produced via immunoSEQ multiplex PCR; TCRdb's table is partial and in-frame only. The sample shows 100,000 to 150,000 clones, about 92% of them seen only once. CDR3 length: 13 amino acids. Germline V gene data show CDR1 as MRHNA and CDR2 as SNTAGT. V gave up 5 bases and J gave up 7 bases; unmatched junction bases: 2. The source of this sequence is a man at least 80 years old with head and neck cancer. Sequences were obtained from PBMCs. V and J are TRBV6-4 and TRBJ1-6, with 7 bases matching TRBD1. This CDR3 is CASSRQGNSPLHF. CDR3 sequence (DNA): TGTGCCAGCAGTAGACAGGGAAATTCACCCCTCCACTTT.